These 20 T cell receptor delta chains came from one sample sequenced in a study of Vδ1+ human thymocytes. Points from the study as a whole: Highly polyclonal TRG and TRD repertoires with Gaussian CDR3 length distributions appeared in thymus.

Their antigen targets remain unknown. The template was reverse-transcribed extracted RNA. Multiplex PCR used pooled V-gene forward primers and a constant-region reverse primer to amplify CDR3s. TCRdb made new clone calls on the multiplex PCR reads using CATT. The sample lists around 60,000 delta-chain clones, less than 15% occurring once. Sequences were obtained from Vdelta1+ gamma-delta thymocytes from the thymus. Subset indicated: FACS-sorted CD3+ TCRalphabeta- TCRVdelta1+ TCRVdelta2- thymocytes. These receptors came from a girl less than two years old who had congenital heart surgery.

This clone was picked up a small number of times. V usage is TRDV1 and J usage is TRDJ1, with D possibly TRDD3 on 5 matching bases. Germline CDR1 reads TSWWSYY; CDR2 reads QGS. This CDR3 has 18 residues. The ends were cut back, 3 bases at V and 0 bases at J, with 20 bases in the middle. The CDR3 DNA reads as TGTGCTCTTGGGGAGATCCCGGGGGTTCTGCCGTACACCGATAAACTCATCTTT. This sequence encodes CALGEIPGVLPYTDKLIF.

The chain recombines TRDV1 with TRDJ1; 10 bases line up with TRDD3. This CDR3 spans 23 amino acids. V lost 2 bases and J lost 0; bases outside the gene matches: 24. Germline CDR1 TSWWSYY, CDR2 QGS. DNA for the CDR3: TGTGCTCTTGGGGAAGGTCAGGAAGCCTCCCTTACTGGGGGATCACCGTACACCGATAAACTCATCTTT. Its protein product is CALGEGQEASLTGGSPYTDKLIF.

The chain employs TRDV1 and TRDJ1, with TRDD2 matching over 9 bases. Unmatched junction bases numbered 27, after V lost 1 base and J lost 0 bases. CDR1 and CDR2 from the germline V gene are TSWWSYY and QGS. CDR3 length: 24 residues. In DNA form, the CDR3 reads TGTGCTCTTGGGGAACCACGTCGGCCTTCCTACAGGTCTGGGGCTCTACTGCACACCGATAAACTCATCTTT. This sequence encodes CALGEPRRPSYRSGALLHTDKLIF.

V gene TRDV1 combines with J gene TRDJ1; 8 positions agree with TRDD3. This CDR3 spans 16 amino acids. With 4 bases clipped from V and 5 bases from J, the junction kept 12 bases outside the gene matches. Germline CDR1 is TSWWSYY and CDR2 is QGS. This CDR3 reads CALGVLSWGKEDKLIF. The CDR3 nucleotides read TGTGCTCTTGGGGTCCTCTCCTGGGGGAAGGAGGATAAACTCATCTTT.

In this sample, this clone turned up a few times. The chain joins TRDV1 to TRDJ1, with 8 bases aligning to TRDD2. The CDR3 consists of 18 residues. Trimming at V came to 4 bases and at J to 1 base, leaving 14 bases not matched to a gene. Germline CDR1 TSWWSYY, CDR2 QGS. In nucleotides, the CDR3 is TGTGCTCTTGGGGGATGGCCTTCCTATACAAATACCACCGATAAACTCATCTTT. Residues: CALGGWPSYTNTTDKLIF.

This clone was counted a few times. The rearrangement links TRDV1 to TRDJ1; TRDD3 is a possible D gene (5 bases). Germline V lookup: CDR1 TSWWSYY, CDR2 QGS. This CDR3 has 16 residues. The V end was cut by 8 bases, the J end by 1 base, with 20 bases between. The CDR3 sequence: CALLHRGPGGTDKLIF. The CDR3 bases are TGTGCTCTTCTCCACCGGGGCCCGGGGGGCACCGATAAACTCATCTTT.

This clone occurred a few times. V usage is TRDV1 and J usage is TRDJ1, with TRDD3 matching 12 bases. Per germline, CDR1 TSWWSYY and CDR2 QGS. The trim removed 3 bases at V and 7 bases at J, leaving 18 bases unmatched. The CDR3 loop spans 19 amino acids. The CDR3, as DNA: TGTGCTCTTGGGGACCCTCCCCCCGGGGATCTGGGGGATACGTCTAAACTCATCTTT. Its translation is CALGDPPPGDLGDTSKLIF.

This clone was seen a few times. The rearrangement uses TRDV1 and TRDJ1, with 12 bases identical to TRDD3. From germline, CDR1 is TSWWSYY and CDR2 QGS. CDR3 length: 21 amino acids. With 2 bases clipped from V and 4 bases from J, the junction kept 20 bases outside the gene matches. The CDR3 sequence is CALGEKTYITPLGDTGDKLIF. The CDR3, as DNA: TGTGCTCTTGGGGAAAAAACCTACATTACCCCACTGGGGGATACTGGCGATAAACTCATCTTT.

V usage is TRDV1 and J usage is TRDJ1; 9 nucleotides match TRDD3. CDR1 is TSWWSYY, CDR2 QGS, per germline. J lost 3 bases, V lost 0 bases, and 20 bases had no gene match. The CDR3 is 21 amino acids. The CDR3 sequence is CALGELSLEGIRSGLADKLIF. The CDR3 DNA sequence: TGTGCTCTTGGGGAACTATCCCTCGAGGGGATACGCTCGGGGTTGGCCGATAAACTCATCTTT.

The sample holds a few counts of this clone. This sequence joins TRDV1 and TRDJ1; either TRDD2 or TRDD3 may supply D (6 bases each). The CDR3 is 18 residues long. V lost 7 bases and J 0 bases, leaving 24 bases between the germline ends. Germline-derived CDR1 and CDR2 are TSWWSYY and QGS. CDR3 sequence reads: CALDGSYLGATYTDKLIF. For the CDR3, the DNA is TGTGCTCTTGACGGGTCCTACTTGGGGGCCACGTACACCGATAAACTCATCTTT.

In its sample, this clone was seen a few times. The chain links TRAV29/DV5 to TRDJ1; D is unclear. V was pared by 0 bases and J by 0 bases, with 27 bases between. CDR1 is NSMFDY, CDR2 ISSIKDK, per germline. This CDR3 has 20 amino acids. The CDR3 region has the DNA TGTGCAGCAAGCGGGGCTTCGACGCGCGTACTCACCCCATACACCGATAAACTCATCTTT. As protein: CAASGASTRVLTPYTDKLIF.

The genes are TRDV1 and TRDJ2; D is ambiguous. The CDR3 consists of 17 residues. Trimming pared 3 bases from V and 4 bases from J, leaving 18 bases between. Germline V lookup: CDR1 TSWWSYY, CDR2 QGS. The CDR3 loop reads CALGENLVARGTAQLFF. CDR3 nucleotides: TGTGCTCTTGGGGAGAATTTGGTTGCGCGGGGGACAGCACAACTCTTCTTT.

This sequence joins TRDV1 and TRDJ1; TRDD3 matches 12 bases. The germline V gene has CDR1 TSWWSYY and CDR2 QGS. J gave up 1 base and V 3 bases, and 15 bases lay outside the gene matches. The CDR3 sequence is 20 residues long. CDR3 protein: CALGEAFPGGYGDITDKLIF. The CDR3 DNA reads TGTGCTCTTGGGGAGGCCTTCCCTGGGGGATACGGAGATATCACCGATAAACTCATCTTT.

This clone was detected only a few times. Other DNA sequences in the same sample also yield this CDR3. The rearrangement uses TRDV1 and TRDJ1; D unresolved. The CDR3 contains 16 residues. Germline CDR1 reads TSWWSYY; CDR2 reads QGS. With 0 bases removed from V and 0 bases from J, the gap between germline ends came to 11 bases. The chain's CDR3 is CALGELSFSYTDKLIF. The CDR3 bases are TGTGCTCTTGGGGAACTTAGCTTCTCGTACACCGATAAACTCATCTTT.

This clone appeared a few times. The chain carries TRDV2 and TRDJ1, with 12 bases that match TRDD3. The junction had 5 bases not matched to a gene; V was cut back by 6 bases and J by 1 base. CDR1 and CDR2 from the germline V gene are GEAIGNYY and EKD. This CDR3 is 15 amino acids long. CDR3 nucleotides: TGTGCCTGTACTTCTGGGGGATACGTCACCGATAAACTCATCTTT. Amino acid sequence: CACTSGGYVTDKLIF.

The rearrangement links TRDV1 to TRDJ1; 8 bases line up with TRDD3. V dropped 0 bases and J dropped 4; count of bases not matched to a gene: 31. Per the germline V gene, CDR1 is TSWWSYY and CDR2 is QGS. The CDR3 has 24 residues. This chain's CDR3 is CALGELRFEGYDGCQPPTGDKLIF. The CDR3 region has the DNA TGTGCTCTTGGGGAACTAAGGTTCGAGGGATACGACGGATGCCAGCCCCCAACGGGCGATAAACTCATCTTT.

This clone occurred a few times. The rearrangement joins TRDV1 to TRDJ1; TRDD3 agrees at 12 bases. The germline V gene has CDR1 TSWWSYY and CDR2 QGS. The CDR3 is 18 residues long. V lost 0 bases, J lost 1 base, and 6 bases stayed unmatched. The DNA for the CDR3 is TGTGCTCTTGGGGAACTTTCACTGGGGGATACAACCACCGATAAACTCATCTTT. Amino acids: CALGELSLGDTTTDKLIF.

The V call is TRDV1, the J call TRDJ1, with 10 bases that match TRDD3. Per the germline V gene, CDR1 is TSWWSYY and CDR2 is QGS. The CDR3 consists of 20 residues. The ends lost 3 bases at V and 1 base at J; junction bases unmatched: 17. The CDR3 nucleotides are TGTGCTCTTGGGGAGCTCTTCCTTCTGGGGGATAGGGGTCTCACCGATAAACTCATCTTT. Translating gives CALGELFLLGDRGLTDKLIF.

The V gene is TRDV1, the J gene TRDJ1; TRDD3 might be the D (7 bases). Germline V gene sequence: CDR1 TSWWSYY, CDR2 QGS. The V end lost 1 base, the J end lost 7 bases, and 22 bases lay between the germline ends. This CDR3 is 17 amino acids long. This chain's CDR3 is CALGEHTVLRGIGKLIF. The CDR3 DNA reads TGTGCTCTTGGGGAACACACCGTCCTACGGGGGATCGGTAAACTCATCTTT.

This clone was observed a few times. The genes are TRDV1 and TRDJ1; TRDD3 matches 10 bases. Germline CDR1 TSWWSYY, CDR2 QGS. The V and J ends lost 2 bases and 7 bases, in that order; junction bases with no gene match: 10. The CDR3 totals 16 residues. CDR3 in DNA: TGTGCTCTTGGGGAATCTCCGTGGGGGATACAAACTAAACTCATCTTT. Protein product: CALGESPWGIQTKLIF.